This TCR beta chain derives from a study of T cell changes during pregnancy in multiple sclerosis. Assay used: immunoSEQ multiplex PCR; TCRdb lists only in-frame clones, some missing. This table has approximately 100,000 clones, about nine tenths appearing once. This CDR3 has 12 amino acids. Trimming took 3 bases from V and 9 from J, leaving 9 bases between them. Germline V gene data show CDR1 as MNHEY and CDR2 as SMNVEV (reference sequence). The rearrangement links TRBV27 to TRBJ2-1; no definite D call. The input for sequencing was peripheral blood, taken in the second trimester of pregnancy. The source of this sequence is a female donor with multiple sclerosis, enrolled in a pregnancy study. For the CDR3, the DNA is TGTGCCAGCAGTTTTGGAGAGTTTGAGCAGTTCTTC. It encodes CASSFGEFEQFF.